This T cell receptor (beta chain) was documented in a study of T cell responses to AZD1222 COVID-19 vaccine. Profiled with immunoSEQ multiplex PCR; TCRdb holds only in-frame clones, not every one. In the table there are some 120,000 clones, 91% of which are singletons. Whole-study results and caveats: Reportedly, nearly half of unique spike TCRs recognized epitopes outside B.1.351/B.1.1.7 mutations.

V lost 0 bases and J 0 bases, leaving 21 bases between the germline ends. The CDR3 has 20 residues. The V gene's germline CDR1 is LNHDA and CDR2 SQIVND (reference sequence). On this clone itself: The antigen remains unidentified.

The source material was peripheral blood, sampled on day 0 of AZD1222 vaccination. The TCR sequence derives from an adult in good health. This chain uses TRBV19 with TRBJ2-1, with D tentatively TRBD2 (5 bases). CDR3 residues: CASSIDHALRVTLSYNEQFF. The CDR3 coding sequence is TGTGCCAGTAGTATAGATCACGCATTGCGGGTGACCCTCTCCTACAATGAGCAGTTCTTC.